This paragraph reports one TCR beta chain. This sample was included in a study of T-cell reconstitution after alpha-beta-depleted transplantation in children. Library preparation (for TCRbeta) was performed with unique molecular identifiers. TCRdb itself ran the PCR reads through MiXCR, one entry per CDR3 protein. This sample has roughly 350,000 distinct CDR3 sequences, with around a tenth found just once. The CDR3 is made up of 21 amino acids. The germline CDR1 and CDR2 sequences are SGHNT and YENEEA. The ends were cut back, 3 bases at V and 6 bases at J, with 34 bases in the middle. The sample here was PBMCs from the stem cell graft donor, taken from the stem cell graft. The TCR originated in a human donor who donated a stem cell graft to a child with acute lymphoblastic leukemia. The chain uses TRBV11-3 and TRBJ2-3, with D maybe TRBD1 (10 bases). The CDR3 is CASSFPSGTGAAGGSLDTQYF. CDR3 nucleotide sequence: TGTGCCAGCAGCTTCCCATCCGGGACAGGGGCAGCGGGAGGTTCCCTCGATACGCAGTATTTT.